The 28 T cell receptor beta chains below come from one sample, sequenced in a study of PD-1 blockade in classical Hodgkin lymphoma. Every one of the patients relapsed after autologous stem cell transplantation (brentuximab vedotin exposure was variable). Using immunoSEQ multiplex PCR, the repertoire was profiled, and TCRdb retains in-frame clones only, with some absent. This table holds 40,000 to 45,000 clones, about three quarters found once. Sequencing used peripheral blood mononuclear cells (PBMCs), obtained at baseline. These receptors were taken from a human donor with classical Hodgkin lymphoma.

The chain employs TRBV20-1 and TRBJ2-7; D gene unclear. V lost 1 base and J lost 6, with 7 bases in between. Per the germline V gene, CDR1 is DFQATT and CDR2 is SNEGSKA (reference sequence). The CDR3 length is 11 residues. The CDR3 DNA is TGCAGTGCTAGAGGGTCGGGCGAGCAGTACTTC. This translates into CSARGSGEQYF.

The chain has TRBV2 and TRBJ2-3; a weak D match, TRBD2 (6 bases). Germline V gene lookup returns CDR1 SNHLY and CDR2 FYNNEI. V was cut by 10 bases and J by 3 bases, with 11 bases left in between. The CDR3 spans 12 residues. The CDR3 bases are TGTGCCACGCGCCGGGAGACAGATACGCAGTATTTT. Translating gives CATRRETDTQYF.

This chain connects TRBV14 to TRBJ1-2; no clear D. The CDR3 totals 12 residues. V lost 1 base and J 7 bases, leaving 7 bases between the germline ends. Germline lookup yields CDR1 SGHDN and CDR2 FVKESK. The CDR3 is CASSQVIGGYTF. DNA of the CDR3: TGTGCCAGCAGCCAAGTAATTGGTGGCTACACCTTC.

The chain is built from TRBV29-1 and TRBJ1-1; D gene unclear. The CDR3 is made up of 13 amino acids. CDR1 and CDR2 from the germline V gene are SQVTM and ANQGSEA. V was trimmed by 7 bases and J by 0 bases, leaving 12 bases between them. CDR3 residues: CSAYGALNTEAFF. DNA of the CDR3: TGCAGCGCGTACGGTGCTTTGAACACTGAAGCTTTCTTT.

The chain has TRBV6-6 and TRBJ1-2; D is unclear. This CDR3 contains 11 residues. The germline CDR1 and CDR2 sequences are MNHNY and SVGAGI (reference sequence). Trimming removed 6 bases at V and 7 bases at J, with 9 bases between. As DNA, the CDR3 is TGTGCCAGCAGCCCGTTATTTGGCTACACCTTC. Translating it yields CASSPLFGYTF.

The chain couples TRBV15 to TRBJ1-6, with D maybe TRBD1 (5 bases). Germline CDR1 and CDR2: LNHNV and YYDKDF (reference sequence). V was shortened by 4 bases and J by 3 bases, with 13 bases between the two germline ends. The CDR3 spans 16 residues. Here the CDR3 DNA reads TGTGCCACCAGCACGCTGGAGAGGGGCTATAATTCACCCCTCCACTTT. It encodes CATSTLERGYNSPLHF.

J is TRBJ2-7 and V is TRBV29-1; 10 bases are shared with TRBD1. The CDR3 runs to 12 residues. V lost 4 bases and J lost 7; bases outside the gene matches: 4. Germline CDR1 SQVTM, CDR2 ANQGSEA. The CDR3 coding sequence is TGCAGCGTTGGGACAGGGGGGAGGGAGCAGTACTTC. This translates into CSVGTGGREQYF.

J is TRBJ2-3 and V is TRBV7-2; D gene uncertain. Between the trimmed V and J ends, which lost 2 bases and 4 bases, there was a span of 4 bases. Germline CDR1 and CDR2: SGHTA and FQGNSA. This CDR3 contains 12 residues. CDR3 sequence: CASSLYSDTQYF. CDR3 bases: TGTGCCAGCAGCTTATATTCAGATACGCAGTATTTT. Looking up the rest from reference TRBV7-2 and TRBJ2-3 gives the full variable domain: GAGVSQSPSNKVTEKGKDVELRCDPISGHTALYWYRQSLGQGLEFLIYFQGNSAPDKSGLPSDRFSAERTGGSVSTLTIQRTQQEDSAVYLCASSLYSDTQYFGPGTRLTVL.

This clone was observed a few times. The V call is TRBV5-8, the J call TRBJ1-5, with 7 bases matching TRBD1. This CDR3 spans 15 amino acids. The germline V gene encodes CDR1 SGHTS and CDR2 YDEGEE. V shed 3 bases and J 4 bases; nucleotides not matched to a gene: 7. As DNA, the CDR3 is TGTGCCAGCAGCTCACCGGACAGGCCGAATCAGCCCCAGCATTTT. Translated, it gives CASSSPDRPNQPQHF.

The V and J genes are TRBV6-5 and TRBJ2-5; TRBD2 aligns across 13 bases. The trim removed 5 bases at V and 5 bases at J, leaving 5 bases unmatched. The CDR3 sequence is 15 residues long. CDR1 is MNHEY, CDR2 SVGAGI, per germline. The CDR3 protein is CASSPLAGGHETQYF. CDR3 nucleotides: TGTGCCAGCAGTCCACTAGCGGGGGGGCACGAGACCCAGTACTTC.

V usage is TRBV5-4 and J usage is TRBJ2-7; D is perhaps TRBD1 (6 bases). V lost 0 bases to trimming and J lost 7 bases, with 17 bases between them. The CDR3 length is 15 residues. Germline CDR1 and CDR2: SGHNT and YYREEE (reference sequence). CDR3 DNA sequence: TGTGCCAGCAGCTTGGGGGGGCCCACTCAACAGGAGCAGTACTTC. It yields the protein CASSLGGPTQQEQYF. The whole variable domain, filled in from reference TRBV5-4 and TRBJ2-7, reads ETGVTQSPTHLIKTRGQQVTLRCSSQSGHNTVSWYQQALGQGPQFIFQYYREEENGRGNFPPRFSGLQFPNYSSELNVNALELDDSALYLCASSLGGPTQQEQYFGPGTRLTVT.

This chain connects TRBV29-1 to TRBJ1-1; 9 bases agree with TRBD1. V dropped 5 bases and J dropped 3; count of bases not matched to a gene: 7. Germline V gene lookup returns CDR1 SQVTM and CDR2 ANQGSEA. The CDR3 is 14 residues long. The CDR3 here is CSVHRGPEDTEAFF. CDR3 bases: TGCAGCGTTCACAGGGGGCCGGAAGACACTGAAGCTTTCTTT.

The CDR3 region is CASRVFYLNTEAFF. CDR3 DNA sequence: TGCGCCAGCAGAGTATTCTACTTGAACACTGAAGCTTTCTTT. The V call is TRBV5-1, the J call TRBJ1-1, with D unresolved. The V gene's germline CDR1 is SGHRS and CDR2 YFSETQ. The CDR3 is 14 amino acids. The V gene lost 5 bases and the J gene lost 0 bases, with 11 bases spanning the gap.

This clone was picked up a small number of times. This rearrangement joins TRBV11-2 to TRBJ2-7; the D gene is possibly TRBD1 (6 bases). The CDR3 totals 12 residues. V was shortened by 1 base and J by 5 bases, with 6 bases between the two germline ends. The germline V gene has CDR1 SGHAT and CDR2 FQNNGV. CDR3 DNA sequence: TGTGCCAGCAGCTTAGCAGGGGACGAGCAGTACTTC. Protein product: CASSLAGDEQYF.

This chain joins TRBV7-8 and TRBJ2-5, with 13 bases matching TRBD2. V lost 1 base and J lost 4; bases outside the gene matches: 6. Germline CDR1 reads SGHVS; CDR2 reads FQNEAQ. The CDR3 runs 17 residues. CDR3 amino acids: CASSLGLAGGGRETQYF. The CDR3 DNA sequence: TGTGCCAGCAGCTTAGGACTAGCGGGGGGAGGTCGAGAGACCCAGTACTTC. Filled out from reference TRBV7-8 and TRBJ2-5, the complete variable domain reads GAGVSQSPRYKVAKRGQDVALRCDPISGHVSLFWYQQALGQGPEFLTYFQNEAQLDKSGLPSDRFFAERPEGSVSTLKIQRTQQEDSAVYLCASSLGLAGGGRETQYFGPGTRLLVL.

V and J are TRBV7-8 and TRBJ2-1, with 7 positions matching TRBD1. The CDR3 runs to 15 residues. V shed 7 bases, J shed 6 bases, and the junction held 12 bases outside the gene matches. Germline V CDR1 and CDR2: SGHVS, FQNEAQ. The CDR3 DNA reads TGTGCCAGCACCTATACCGGGAACAGGGGCAATGAGCAGTTCTTC. Its protein is CASTYTGNRGNEQFF.

The genes are TRBV19 and TRBJ1-1; no firm D call. Trimming took off 3 bases at V and 1 base at J, with 12 bases between the two ends. The CDR3 is 15 amino acids. Germline V gene lookup returns CDR1 LNHDA and CDR2 SQIVND (reference sequence). The CDR3: CASSIRAVGNTEAFF. CDR3 sequence (DNA): TGTGCCAGTAGTATTCGGGCAGTTGGGAACACTGAAGCTTTCTTT.

Here the CDR3 reads CASSVLAGAAISTDTQYF. The CDR3 nucleotides read TGCGCCAGCAGCGTACTAGCGGGGGCCGCGATTAGCACAGATACGCAGTATTTT. The genes are TRBV5-1 and TRBJ2-3; 11 bases map to TRBD2. This CDR3 region has 18 residues. In germline, CDR1 is SGHRS, CDR2 YFSETQ. J gave up 0 bases and V 4 bases, and 10 bases lay outside the gene matches.

This CDR3 is CASTMSGGWETQYF. CDR3 in DNA: TGTGCCAGCACGATGAGCGGGGGGTGGGAGACCCAGTACTTC. V and J are TRBV7-2 and TRBJ2-5; TRBD2 matches 9 bases. CDR1 SGHTA and CDR2 FQGNSA come from the germline V gene. The CDR3 extends over 14 amino acids. V gave up 7 bases and J gave up 5 bases; unmatched junction bases: 8.

This clone has a handful of counts. The chain is built from TRBV5-6 and TRBJ1-2; perhaps TRBD1 as D (6 bases). In germline, CDR1 is SGHDT, CDR2 YYEEEE. Trimming stripped 4 bases from V and 6 bases from J, with 13 bases between. This CDR3 comprises 13 residues. DNA for the CDR3: TGTGCCAGCAGCGAACAGGGTGAGGATGGCTACACCTTC. It encodes CASSEQGEDGYTF.

This chain links TRBV6-5 with TRBJ2-7; D is uncertain. Trimming stripped 5 bases from V and 1 base from J, with 6 bases between. CDR1 MNHEY and CDR2 SVGAGI come from the germline V gene. The CDR3 spans 12 residues. In DNA, the CDR3 is TGTGCCAGCAGTGGGTTGTCCTACGAGCAGTACTTC. This encodes CASSGLSYEQYF.

J is TRBJ2-1 and V is TRBV21-1; the DNA was not compared with TRBD1, the D call given in the table. TRBV21-1 is classified as a pseudogene. The CDR3 extends over 14 amino acids. CDR3 protein: CASSMGTGTDEQFF. The CDR3, as DNA: TGTGCCAGCAGCATGGGGACAGGGACCGATGAGCAGTTCTTC.

The chain carries TRBV5-1 and TRBJ2-1; TRBD2 aligns across 7 bases. The CDR3 contains 17 residues. V was pared by 4 bases and J by 7 bases, with 17 bases of the junction left unmatched. Germline V CDR1 and CDR2: SGHRS, YFSETQ. The CDR3 DNA reads as TGCGCCAGCAGCCCCCGGAGGAGCGGGGTTACCCAGAATGAGCAGTTCTTC. Translation gives CASSPRRSGVTQNEQFF.

The V and J genes are TRBV7-2 and TRBJ1-2; a possible D gene is TRBD1 (6 bases). CDR1 SGHTA and CDR2 FQGNSA come from the germline V gene. The CDR3 has 14 amino acids. Trimming pared 6 bases from V and 0 bases from J, leaving 11 bases between. The DNA of the CDR3 is TGTGCCAGCAGGAAGGGGGGTACTAACTATGGCTACACCTTC. This gives the protein CASRKGGTNYGYTF.

The J gene is TRBJ2-2, the V gene TRBV15; possibly TRBD1 or TRBD2 for D (5 bases each). This CDR3 has 17 amino acids. Germline CDR1 is LNHNV and CDR2 is YYDKDF (reference sequence). V dropped 1 base and J dropped 4 bases, with 16 bases sitting between them. CDR3 sequence (DNA): TGTGCCACCAGCAGAGCTACCCTGGGGGACCTCACCGGGGAGCTGTTTTTT. Its protein product is CATSRATLGDLTGELFF.

The table lists this clone with a count of one. This sequence joins TRBV6-6 and TRBJ1-1; tentatively, D is TRBD1 (5 bases). Per germline, CDR1 MNHNY and CDR2 SVGAGI (reference sequence). The CDR3 runs to 14 residues. Trimming removed 4 bases at V and 2 bases at J, with 11 bases between. CDR3 protein: CASSWMTVNTEAFF. The DNA of the CDR3 is TGTGCCAGCAGTTGGATGACAGTAAACACTGAAGCTTTCTTT.

V usage is TRBV7-2 and J usage is TRBJ2-1; no definite D call. V was trimmed by 2 bases and J by 10 bases, leaving 6 bases between them. The CDR3 is 11 amino acids. The V gene's germline CDR1 is SGHTA and CDR2 FQGNSA. This CDR3 is CASSLRVEQFF. Here the CDR3 DNA reads TGTGCCAGCAGCTTACGGGTAGAGCAGTTCTTC.

The J gene is TRBJ2-3, the V gene TRBV7-2; D perhaps matches TRBD1 (6 bases). This CDR3 has 17 amino acids. Germline V gene lookup returns CDR1 SGHTA and CDR2 FQGNSA. V shed 5 bases and J shed 2 bases, with 20 bases lying between them. The DNA for the CDR3 is TGTGCCAGCAGCCAAAACAGGGTGTTCAAGTCCACAGATACGCAGTATTTT. Translation: CASSQNRVFKSTDTQYF.